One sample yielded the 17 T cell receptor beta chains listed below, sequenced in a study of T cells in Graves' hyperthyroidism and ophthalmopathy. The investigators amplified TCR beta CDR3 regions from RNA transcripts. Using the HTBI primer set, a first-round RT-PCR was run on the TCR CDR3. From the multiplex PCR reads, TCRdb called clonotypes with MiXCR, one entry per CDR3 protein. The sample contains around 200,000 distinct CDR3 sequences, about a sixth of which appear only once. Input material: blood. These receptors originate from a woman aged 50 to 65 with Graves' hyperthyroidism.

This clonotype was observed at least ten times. The CDR3 DNA reads TGTGCCAGCAGCGCTAGACAGGGGGCACAGAACACTGAAGCTTTCTTT. This codes for CASSARQGAQNTEAFF. The J gene is TRBJ1-1, the V gene TRBV9; 10 bases are a match to TRBD1. This CDR3 comprises 16 residues. V shed 3 bases and J 1 base; nucleotides not matched to a gene: 6. Germline lookup yields CDR1 SGDLS and CDR2 YYNGEE.

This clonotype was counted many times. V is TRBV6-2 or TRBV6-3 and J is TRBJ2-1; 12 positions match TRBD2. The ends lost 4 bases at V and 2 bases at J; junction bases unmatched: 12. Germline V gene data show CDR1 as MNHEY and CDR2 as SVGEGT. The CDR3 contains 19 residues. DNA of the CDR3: TGTGCCAGCAGTTTGGGAAGACTAGCGGGAGCTCCGCCCTACAATGAGCAGTTCTTC. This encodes CASSLGRLAGAPPYNEQFF.

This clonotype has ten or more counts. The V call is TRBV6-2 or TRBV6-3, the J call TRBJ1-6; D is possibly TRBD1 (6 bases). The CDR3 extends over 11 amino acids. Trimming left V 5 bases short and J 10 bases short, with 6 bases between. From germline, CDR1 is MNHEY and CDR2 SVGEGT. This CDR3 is CASSQGSPLHF. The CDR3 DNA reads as TGTGCCAGCAGTCAGGGGTCACCCCTCCACTTT.

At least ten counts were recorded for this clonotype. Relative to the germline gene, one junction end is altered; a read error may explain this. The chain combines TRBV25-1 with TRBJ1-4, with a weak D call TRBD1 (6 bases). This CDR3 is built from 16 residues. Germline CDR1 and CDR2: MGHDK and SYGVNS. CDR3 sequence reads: CASSGQLRGTSEKLFF. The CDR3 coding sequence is TGTGCCAGCAGTGGTCAGCTAAGGGGGACTAGTGAAAAACTGTTTTTT.

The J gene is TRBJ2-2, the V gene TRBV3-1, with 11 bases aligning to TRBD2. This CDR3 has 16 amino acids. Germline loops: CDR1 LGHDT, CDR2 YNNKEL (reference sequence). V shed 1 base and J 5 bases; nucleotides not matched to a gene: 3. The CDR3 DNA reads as TGTGCCAGCAGCCAAGTCCTAGCGGGAGGAACCGGGGAGCTGTTTTTT. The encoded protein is CASSQVLAGGTGELFF.

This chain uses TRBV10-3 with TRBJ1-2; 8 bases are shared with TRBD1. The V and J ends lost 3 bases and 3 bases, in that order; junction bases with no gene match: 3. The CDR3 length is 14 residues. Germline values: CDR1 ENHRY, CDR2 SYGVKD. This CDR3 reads CAISEGTGDYGYTF. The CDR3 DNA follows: TGTGCCATCAGTGAAGGGACAGGAGACTATGGCTACACCTTC.

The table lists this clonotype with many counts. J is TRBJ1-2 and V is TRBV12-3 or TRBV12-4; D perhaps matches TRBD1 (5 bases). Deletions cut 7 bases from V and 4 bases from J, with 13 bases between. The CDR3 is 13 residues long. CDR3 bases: TGTGCCAGCACCACGGGACTGGCCTATGGCTACACCTTC. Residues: CASTTGLAYGYTF.

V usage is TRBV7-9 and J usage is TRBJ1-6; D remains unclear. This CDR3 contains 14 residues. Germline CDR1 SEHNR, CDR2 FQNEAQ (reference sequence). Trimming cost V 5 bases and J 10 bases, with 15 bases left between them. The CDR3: CASSHGREDSPLHF. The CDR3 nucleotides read TGTGCCAGCAGCCATGGACGGGAGGACTCACCCCTCCACTTT.

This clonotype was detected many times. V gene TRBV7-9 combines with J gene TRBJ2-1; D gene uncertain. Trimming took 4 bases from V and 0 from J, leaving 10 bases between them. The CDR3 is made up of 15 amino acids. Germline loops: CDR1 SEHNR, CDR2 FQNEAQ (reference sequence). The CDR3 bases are TGTGCCAGCAGCTACCTTACCCCCTCCTACAATGAGCAGTTCTTC. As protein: CASSYLTPSYNEQFF.

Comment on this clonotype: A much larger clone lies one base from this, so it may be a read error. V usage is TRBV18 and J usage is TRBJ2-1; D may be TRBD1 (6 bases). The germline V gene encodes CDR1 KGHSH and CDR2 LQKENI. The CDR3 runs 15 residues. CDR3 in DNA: TGTGCCAGCTCACCACCGAACAGGGCGGACAATGGGCAGTTCTTC. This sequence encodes CASSPPNRADNGQFF.

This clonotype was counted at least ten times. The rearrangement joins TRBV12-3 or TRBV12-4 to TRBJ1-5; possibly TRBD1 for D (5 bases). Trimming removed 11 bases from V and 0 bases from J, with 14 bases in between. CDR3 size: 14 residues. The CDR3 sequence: CACSQEYSNQPQHF. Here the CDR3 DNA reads TGTGCCTGTTCACAGGAATATAGCAATCAGCCCCAGCATTTT.

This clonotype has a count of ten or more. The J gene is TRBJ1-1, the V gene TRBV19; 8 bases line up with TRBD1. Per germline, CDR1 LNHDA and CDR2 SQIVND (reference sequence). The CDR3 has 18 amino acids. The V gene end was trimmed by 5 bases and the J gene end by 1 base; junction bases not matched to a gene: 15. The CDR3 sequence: CASSLHWTGRLRNTEAFF. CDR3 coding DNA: TGTGCCAGTAGTCTCCACTGGACAGGGAGATTACGGAACACTGAAGCTTTCTTT.

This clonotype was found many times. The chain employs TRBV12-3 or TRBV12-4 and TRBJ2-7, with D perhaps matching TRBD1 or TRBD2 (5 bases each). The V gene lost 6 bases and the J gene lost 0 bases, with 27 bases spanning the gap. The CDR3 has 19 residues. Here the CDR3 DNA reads TGTGCCAGCAGGCCCTTTTTAAGAGGGGTGGGGGATATCTCCTACGAGCAGTACTTC. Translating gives CASRPFLRGVGDISYEQYF.

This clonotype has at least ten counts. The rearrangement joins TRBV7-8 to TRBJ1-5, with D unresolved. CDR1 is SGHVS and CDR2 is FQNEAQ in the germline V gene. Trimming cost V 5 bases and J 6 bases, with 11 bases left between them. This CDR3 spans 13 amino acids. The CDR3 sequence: CASSPWITQPQHF. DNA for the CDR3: TGTGCCAGCAGCCCTTGGATTACTCAGCCCCAGCATTTT.

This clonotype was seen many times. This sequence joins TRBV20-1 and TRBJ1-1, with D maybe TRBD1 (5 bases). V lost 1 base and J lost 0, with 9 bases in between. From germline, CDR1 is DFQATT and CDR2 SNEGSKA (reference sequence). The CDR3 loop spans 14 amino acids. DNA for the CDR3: TGCAGTGCTAGAGGGGGGGGTTTGAACACTGAAGCTTTCTTT. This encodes CSARGGGLNTEAFF.

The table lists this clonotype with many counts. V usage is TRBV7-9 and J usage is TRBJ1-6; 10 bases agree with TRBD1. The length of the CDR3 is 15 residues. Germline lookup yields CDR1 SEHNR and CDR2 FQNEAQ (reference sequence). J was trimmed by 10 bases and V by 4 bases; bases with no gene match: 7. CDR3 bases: TGTGCCAGCAGCTCGACAGGGGGCGCAAGGTCACCCCTCCACTTT. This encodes CASSSTGGARSPLHF.

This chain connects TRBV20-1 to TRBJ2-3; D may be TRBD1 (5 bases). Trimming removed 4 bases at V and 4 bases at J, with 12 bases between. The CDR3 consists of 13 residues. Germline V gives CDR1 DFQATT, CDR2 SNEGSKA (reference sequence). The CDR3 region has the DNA TGCAGTGCTAAGGGTCAGGGCTCAGATACGCAGTATTTT. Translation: CSAKGQGSDTQYF.